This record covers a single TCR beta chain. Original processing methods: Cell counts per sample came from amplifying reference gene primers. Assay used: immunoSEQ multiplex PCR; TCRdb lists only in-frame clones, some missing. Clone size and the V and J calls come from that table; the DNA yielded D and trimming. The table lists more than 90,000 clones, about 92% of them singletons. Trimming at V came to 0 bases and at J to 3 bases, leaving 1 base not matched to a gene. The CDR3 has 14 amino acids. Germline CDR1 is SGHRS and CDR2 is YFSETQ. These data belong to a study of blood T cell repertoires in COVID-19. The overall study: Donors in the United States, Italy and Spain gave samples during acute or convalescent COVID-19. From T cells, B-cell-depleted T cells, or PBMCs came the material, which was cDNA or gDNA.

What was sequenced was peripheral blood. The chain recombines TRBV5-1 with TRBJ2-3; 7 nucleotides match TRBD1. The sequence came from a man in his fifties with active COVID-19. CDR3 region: CASSLDRGTDTQYF. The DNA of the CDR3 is TGCGCCAGCAGCTTGGACAGGGGAACAGATACGCAGTATTTT.